A single sample gave rise to the 23 T cell receptor beta chains below, sequenced in a study of OX40 agonist ivuxolimab in advanced cancers. The method was immunoSEQ multiplex PCR; TCRdb's version includes in-frame clones alone and lacks a portion of them. Counted here are nearly 80,000 clones, 70% to 85% occurring once; the ten biggest clones make up over 3%. Sequences were derived from CD4+ or CD8+ T cells sorted from blood, sampled in a trial of the OX40 agonist ivuxolimab. These receptors were taken from an adult with an advanced solid tumor such as melanoma, head and neck, liver or kidney cancer.

The J gene is TRBJ2-7, the V gene TRBV7-3, with no clear D. Trimming took 3 bases from V and 13 from J, leaving 13 bases between them. The CDR3 has 11 amino acids. CDR1 SGHTA and CDR2 FQGTGA come from the germline V gene. The CDR3 sequence is CASSFRIILYF. DNA of the CDR3: TGTGCCAGCAGCTTTCGGATTATCCTCTACTTC.

The chain carries TRBV7-9 and TRBJ2-1, with D possibly being TRBD2 (6 bases). V gave up 4 bases and J gave up 0 bases, with 7 bases separating them. CDR1 and CDR2 from the germline V gene are SEHNR and FQNEAQ (reference sequence). This CDR3 contains 14 residues. Here the CDR3 DNA reads TGTGCCAGCAGCTACGGGAGCTCCTACAATGAGCAGTTCTTC. Its translation is CASSYGSSYNEQFF.

This sequence joins TRBV5-1 and TRBJ2-3; D possibly corresponds to TRBD2 (5 bases). Germline V gives CDR1 SGHRS, CDR2 YFSETQ. This CDR3 contains 13 residues. V was shortened by 4 bases and J by 6 bases, with 12 bases between the two germline ends. DNA of the CDR3: TGCGCCAGCAGCCCCCCTAGCTCGGATACGCAGTATTTT. As protein: CASSPPSSDTQYF.

This clone was observed a single time. This rearrangement joins TRBV28 to TRBJ1-6; TRBD1 matches 8 bases. The germline CDR1 and CDR2 sequences are MDHEN and SYDVKM. Trimming removed 7 bases from V and 7 bases from J; junction bases left unmatched: 9. The CDR3 spans 15 residues. CDR3: CASTLGTGGNSPLHF. DNA of the CDR3: TGTGCCAGCACCCTGGGCACAGGGGGAAATTCACCCCTCCACTTT.

This clone showed up just once. This chain joins TRBV7-9 and TRBJ1-1, with TRBD1 matching over 7 bases. This CDR3 contains 13 residues. The J segment lost 10 bases and the V segment lost 6 bases, leaving 11 bases of the junction unmatched. Germline CDR1 and CDR2: SEHNR and FQNEAQ (reference sequence). In nucleotides, the CDR3 is TGTGCCAGCAGTTCCGGACAGGATGTTTTAGCTTTCTTT. Translated, it gives CASSSGQDVLAFF.

The chain combines TRBV11-2 with TRBJ1-1; tentative D call: TRBD1 (6 bases). The length of the CDR3 is 14 residues. Germline loops: CDR1 SGHAT, CDR2 FQNNGV. V was shortened by 5 bases and J by 5 bases, with 15 bases between the two germline ends. The CDR3 DNA sequence: TGTGCCAGCAGCCTAAAGATCCAGGGGACTGAAGCTTTCTTT. It encodes CASSLKIQGTEAFF.

The rearrangement links TRBV6-4 to TRBJ2-1; possibly TRBD2 for D (6 bases). This CDR3 contains 15 residues. From germline, CDR1 is MRHNA and CDR2 SNTAGT. Trimming cost V 4 bases and J 2 bases, with 12 bases left between them. The CDR3, as DNA: TGTGCCAGCAGTGCAGATTCGGGGGCCTACAATGAGCAGTTCTTC. This sequence encodes CASSADSGAYNEQFF.

As for this clone: Other DNA sequences of this sample code for an identical CDR3. The V call is TRBV30, the J call TRBJ2-7; D not certain. CDR1 is GTSNPN, CDR2 SVGIG, per germline (reference sequence). V lost 0 bases and J 4 bases, leaving 4 bases between the germline ends. The length of the CDR3 is 11 residues. This chain's CDR3 is CAWSVKYEQYF. DNA of the CDR3: TGTGCCTGGAGTGTAAAGTACGAGCAGTACTTC.

The chain employs TRBV7-3 and TRBJ2-1; D is unresolved. The germline CDR1 and CDR2 sequences are SGHTA and FQGTGA. The ends were cut back, 1 base at V and 1 base at J, with 8 bases in the middle. This CDR3 is built from 15 residues. The CDR3 DNA is TGTGCCAGCAGCTTAAGCCGGTCTTCCTACAATGAGCAGTTCTTC. Amino acid sequence: CASSLSRSSYNEQFF. The whole variable domain, filled in from reference TRBV7-3 and TRBJ2-1, reads GAGVSQTPSNKVTEKGKYVELRCDPISGHTALYWYRQSLGQGPEFLIYFQGTGAADDSGLPNDRFFAVRPEGSVSTLKIQRTERGDSAVYLCASSLSRSSYNEQFFGPGTRLTVL.

V usage is TRBV7-2 and J usage is TRBJ2-1; D ambiguous. CDR3 length equals 13 residues. Trimming shortened V by 6 bases and J by 5 bases, and 11 bases separated the two germline ends. The germline gives CDR1 SGHTA, CDR2 FQGNSA. The CDR3 DNA reads as TGTGCCAGCAGGAAGGACGCTCACAATGAGCAGTTCTTC. The encoded protein is CASRKDAHNEQFF.

V and J are TRBV15 and TRBJ2-5, with D possibly matching TRBD2 (6 bases). The CDR3 is 16 amino acids. The germline gives CDR1 LNHNV, CDR2 YYDKDF (reference sequence). V was cut by 0 bases and J by 4 bases, with 15 bases left in between. CDR3 in DNA: TGTGCCACCAGCAGAGATTATGCTAGGAGGGGAGAGACCCAGTACTTC. It specifies CATSRDYARRGETQYF.

This chain connects TRBV15 to TRBJ1-1, with D hard to call. Looked up from germline, CDR1 is LNHNV and CDR2 is YYDKDF (reference sequence). Trimming removed 3 bases from V and 0 bases from J, with 14 bases in between. This CDR3 spans 16 amino acids. The CDR3 DNA reads TGTGCCACCAGCAGCGATCCCGGACTAATGAACACTGAAGCTTTCTTT. It codes for CATSSDPGLMNTEAFF.

The V gene is TRBV28, the J gene TRBJ2-1; 10 positions agree with TRBD2. Germline V gene sequence: CDR1 MDHEN, CDR2 SYDVKM. J gave up 6 bases and V 1 base, and 9 bases lay outside the gene matches. The CDR3 length is 17 residues. DNA of the CDR3: TGTGCCAGCAGTTTATTAAGGTCTAGCGGGGGATTCAATGAGCAGTTCTTC. This gives the protein CASSLLRSSGGFNEQFF.

The rearrangement uses TRBV6-5 and TRBJ1-1; D call uncertain. Germline V CDR1 and CDR2: MNHEY, SVGAGI. V dropped 0 bases and J dropped 1 base, with 9 bases sitting between them. The CDR3 is made up of 15 amino acids. CDR3 nucleotides: TGTGCCAGCAGTTACTCGAAGGGCTGGAACACTGAAGCTTTCTTT. This translates into CASSYSKGWNTEAFF.

The rearrangement joins TRBV18 to TRBJ2-5; TRBD2 aligns across 14 bases. Near its end, the DNA agrees better with TRBJ2-7, so the J call may be wrong. This CDR3 contains 14 residues. Germline loops: CDR1 KGHSH, CDR2 LQKENI. Here the CDR3 reads CASTAGTSGSEQYF. The CDR3 DNA reads as TGTGCCAGCACTGCCGGGACTAGCGGGAGCGAGCAGTACTTC.

The rearrangement joins TRBV18 to TRBJ2-5; D remains unclear. The V gene lost 6 bases and the J gene lost 5 bases, with 13 bases spanning the gap. Germline loops: CDR1 KGHSH, CDR2 LQKENI. The CDR3 runs to 13 residues. The CDR3: CASSPGTLETQYF. The CDR3 DNA follows: TGTGCCAGCTCCCCAGGCACGTTGGAGACCCAGTACTTC.

The rearrangement links TRBV7-2 to TRBJ1-2; maybe TRBD1 (6 bases). Germline-derived CDR1 and CDR2 are SGHTA and FQGNSA. Trimming left V 6 bases short and J 3 bases short, with 17 bases between. The CDR3 spans 15 residues. The CDR3 DNA reads as TGTGCCAGCAGTCGTCAGACAGGAACGGACTATGGCTACACCTTC. Translation gives CASSRQTGTDYGYTF.

The chain links TRBV10-1 to TRBJ2-2, with TRBD1 identical over 7 bases. Germline loops: CDR1 WNHNN, CDR2 SYGVQD (reference sequence). V lost 4 bases and J lost 6; bases outside the gene matches: 5. The CDR3 runs 14 residues. CDR3 bases: TGCGCCAGCAGTGGCGACAGGGAATCCGGGGAGCTGTTTTTT. This sequence encodes CASSGDRESGELFF.

The chain combines TRBV9 with TRBJ1-1; D ambiguous. V lost 0 bases to trimming and J lost 6 bases, with 12 bases between them. The CDR3 has 14 amino acids. Germline V gene lookup returns CDR1 SGDLS and CDR2 YYNGEE. This chain's CDR3 is CASSVARREAEAFF. CDR3 sequence (DNA): TGTGCCAGCAGCGTAGCTCGGCGGGAGGCTGAAGCTTTCTTT. Combining the CDR3 with reference TRBV9 and TRBJ1-1 gives the whole variable domain DSGVTQTPKHLITATGQRVTLRCSPRSGDLSVYWYQQSLDQGLQFLIQYYNGEERAKGNILERFSAQQFPDLHSELNLSSLELGDSALYFCASSVARREAEAFFGQGTRLTVV.

This chain connects TRBV28 to TRBJ2-7; D not certain. Trimming shortened V by 9 bases and J by 6 bases, and 15 bases separated the two germline ends. Per germline, CDR1 MDHEN and CDR2 SYDVKM. CDR3 size: 12 residues. CDR3 nucleotides: TGTGCCAGTCGTACCCCCCTCGGCGAGCAGTACTTC. Residues: CASRTPLGEQYF.

The J gene is TRBJ2-1, the V gene TRBV5-1; 7 bases match TRBD1. After removal of 4 bases from V and 7 bases from J, the junction contained 8 bases not matched to a gene. Germline CDR1 reads SGHRS; CDR2 reads YFSETQ. This CDR3 is 14 amino acids long. The CDR3 is CASSPGQAGNEQFF. CDR3 nucleotides: TGCGCCAGCAGCCCCGGACAGGCGGGTAATGAGCAGTTCTTC.

The CDR3 spells CASSSGAGAETQYF. DNA for the CDR3: TGTGCCAGCAGTTCGGGTGCGGGAGCAGAGACCCAGTACTTC. This chain joins TRBV28 and TRBJ2-5; 7 bases are a match to TRBD2. Germline V gene lookup returns CDR1 MDHEN and CDR2 SYDVKM. This CDR3 comprises 14 residues. J was trimmed by 4 bases and V by 4 bases; bases with no gene match: 6.

The V and J genes are TRBV7-3 and TRBJ2-7, with no clear D. Germline CDR1 SGHTA, CDR2 FQGTGA. The CDR3 length is 13 residues. Trimming left V 6 bases short and J 3 bases short, with 12 bases between. DNA for the CDR3: TGTGCCAGCAGTCTTAATATCGGCTACGAGCAGTACTTC. Protein: CASSLNIGYEQYF.